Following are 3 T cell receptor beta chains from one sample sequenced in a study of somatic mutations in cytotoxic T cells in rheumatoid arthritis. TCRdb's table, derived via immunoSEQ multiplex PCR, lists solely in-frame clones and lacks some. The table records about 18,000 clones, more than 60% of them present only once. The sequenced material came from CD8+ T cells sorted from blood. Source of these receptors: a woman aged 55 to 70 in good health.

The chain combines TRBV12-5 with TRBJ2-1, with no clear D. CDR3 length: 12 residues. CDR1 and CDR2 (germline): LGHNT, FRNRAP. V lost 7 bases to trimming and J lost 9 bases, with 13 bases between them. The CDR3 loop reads CASAAAFGEQFF. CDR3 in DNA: TGTGCTAGTGCCGCGGCTTTCGGTGAGCAGTTCTTC. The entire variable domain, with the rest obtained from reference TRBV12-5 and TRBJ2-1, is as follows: DARVTQTPRHKVTEMGQEVTMRCQPILGHNTVFWYRQTMMQGLELLAYFRNRAPLDDSGMPKDRFSAEMPDATLATLKIQPSEPRDSAVYFCASAAAFGEQFFGPGTRLTVL.

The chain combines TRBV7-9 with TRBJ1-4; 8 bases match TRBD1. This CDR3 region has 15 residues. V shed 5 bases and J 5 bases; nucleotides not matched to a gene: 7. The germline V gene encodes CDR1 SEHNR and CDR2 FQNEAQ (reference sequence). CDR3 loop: CASSPRGTGNEKLFF. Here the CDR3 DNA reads TGTGCCAGCAGCCCCCGGGGGACAGGAAATGAAAAACTGTTTTTT. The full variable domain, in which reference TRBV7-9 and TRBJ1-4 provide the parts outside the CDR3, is DTGVSQNPRHKITKRGQNVTFRCDPISEHNRLYWYRQTLGQGPEFLTYFQNEAQLEKSRLLSDRFSAERPKGSFSTLEIQRTEQGDSAMYLCASSPRGTGNEKLFFGSGTQLSVL.

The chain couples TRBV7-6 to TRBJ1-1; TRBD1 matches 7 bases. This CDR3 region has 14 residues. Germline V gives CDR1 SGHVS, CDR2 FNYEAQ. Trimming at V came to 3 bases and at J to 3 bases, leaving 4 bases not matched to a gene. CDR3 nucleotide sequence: TGTGCCAGCAGCTTCCCAGGGGGTGACACTGAAGCTTTCTTT. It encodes CASSFPGGDTEAFF.